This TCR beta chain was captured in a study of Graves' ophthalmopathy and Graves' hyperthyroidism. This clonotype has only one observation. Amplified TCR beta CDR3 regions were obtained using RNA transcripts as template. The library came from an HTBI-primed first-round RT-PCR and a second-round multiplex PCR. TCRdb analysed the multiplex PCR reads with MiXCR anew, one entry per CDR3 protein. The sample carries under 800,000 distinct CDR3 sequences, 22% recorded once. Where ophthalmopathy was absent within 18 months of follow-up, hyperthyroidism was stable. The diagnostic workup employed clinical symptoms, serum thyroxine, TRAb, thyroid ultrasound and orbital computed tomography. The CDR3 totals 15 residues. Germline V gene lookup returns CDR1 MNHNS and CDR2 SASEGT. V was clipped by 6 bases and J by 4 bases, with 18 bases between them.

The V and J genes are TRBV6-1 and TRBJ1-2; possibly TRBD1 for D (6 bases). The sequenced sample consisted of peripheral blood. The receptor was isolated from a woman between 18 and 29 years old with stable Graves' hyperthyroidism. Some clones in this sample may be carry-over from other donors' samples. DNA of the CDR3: TGTGCCAGCAGCGGGGACCGGGGGCGCACCTATGGCTACACCTTC. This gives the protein CASSGDRGRTYGYTF.